The 28 T cell receptor beta chains below come from one sample, sequenced in a study of control samples from healthy donors and cancer patients. Libraries were prepared by immunoSEQ multiplex PCR; TCRdb keeps only in-frame clonotypes and omits some of them. The table includes tens of thousands of clones, more than 90% detected once. The specimen was PBMCs. These TCRs come from a man under 40 with colorectal cancer.

The V and J genes are TRBV30 and TRBJ1-2; 8 bases map to TRBD1. CDR1 GTSNPN and CDR2 SVGIG come from the germline V gene (reference sequence). The CDR3 is 18 residues long. V lost 3 bases and J lost 2; bases outside the gene matches: 17. The CDR3, as DNA: TGTGCCTGGAGCCCGACCCGGACAGGGCGCCCGGGAAACTATGGCTACACCTTC. This translates into CAWSPTRTGRPGNYGYTF.

The rearrangement links TRBV7-6 to TRBJ2-7, with TRBD2 identical over 7 bases. Trimming at V came to 5 bases and at J to 5 bases, leaving 12 bases not matched to a gene. Germline loops: CDR1 SGHVS, CDR2 FNYEAQ. CDR3 size: 15 residues. CDR3: CASSLPWGGGDEQYF. CDR3 nucleotide sequence: TGTGCCAGCAGCCTACCTTGGGGGGGAGGCGACGAGCAGTACTTC.

The V call is TRBV3-1 (or the pseudogene TRBV3-2), the J call TRBJ2-2; D possibly corresponds to TRBD2 (6 bases). Germline values: CDR1 LGHDT, CDR2 YNNKEL (reference sequence). V lost 0 bases, J lost 4 bases, and 21 bases lay in between. The CDR3 has 19 residues. The CDR3 spells CASSQERSPGVWGTGELFF. The CDR3, as DNA: TGTGCCAGCAGCCAAGAAAGGTCCCCGGGGGTATGGGGCACCGGGGAGCTGTTTTTT.

The genes are TRBV7-9 and TRBJ2-2; the D is unclear. Germline V gene sequence: CDR1 SEHNR, CDR2 FQNEAQ (reference sequence). V gave up 1 base and J gave up 2 bases, with 5 bases separating them. CDR3 length: 14 residues. DNA of the CDR3: TGTGCCAGCAGCTTAGTCGGTAACACCGGGGAGCTGTTTTTT. Translated, it gives CASSLVGNTGELFF.

The chain links TRBV11-2 to TRBJ1-1; the D is unclear. The CDR3 is made up of 14 amino acids. In germline, CDR1 is SGHAT, CDR2 FQNNGV. Trimming cost V 1 base and J 0 bases, with 6 bases left between them. The CDR3 sequence is CASSLGALNTEAFF. CDR3 bases: TGTGCCAGCAGCTTAGGGGCCCTGAACACTGAAGCTTTCTTT.

J is TRBJ2-2 and V is TRBV6-5; 7 positions match TRBD1. Looked up from germline, CDR1 is MNHEY and CDR2 is SVGAGI. J was trimmed by 0 bases and V by 10 bases; bases with no gene match: 5. This CDR3 is 14 amino acids long. The CDR3 here is CAITDRSNTGELFF. CDR3 sequence (DNA): TGTGCCATCACGGACAGGTCGAACACCGGGGAGCTGTTTTTT.

The rearrangement joins TRBV7-2 to TRBJ2-2; 8 bases are a match to TRBD2. V trimming: 7 bases; J trimming: 6 bases; junction bases outside the gene matches: 10. This CDR3 is 15 amino acids long. Germline-derived CDR1 and CDR2 are SGHTA and FQGNSA. CDR3 loop: CASTGTGGLSGELFF. CDR3 sequence (DNA): TGTGCCAGCACAGGGACGGGGGGGCTATCCGGGGAGCTGTTTTTT.

The chain carries TRBV9 and TRBJ1-1; D remains unclear. The CDR3 runs to 13 residues. In germline, CDR1 is SGDLS, CDR2 YYNGEE. V shed 0 bases and J shed 4 bases, with 7 bases lying between them. For the CDR3, the DNA is TGTGCCAGCAGCGTAGGGATCAGCACTGAAGCTTTCTTT. It translates to CASSVGISTEAFF.

J is TRBJ2-1 and V is TRBV7-8, with D possibly being TRBD1 (6 bases). Germline CDR1 SGHVS, CDR2 FQNEAQ. There are 16 residues in the CDR3. Trimming took 1 base from V and 4 from J, leaving 14 bases between them. CDR3 nucleotides: TGTGCCAGCAGCTTAGTGAAGGGGGTTGCGTACAATGAGCAGTTCTTC. Protein: CASSLVKGVAYNEQFF.

This sequence joins TRBV24-1 and TRBJ2-4, with 10 bases aligning to TRBD1. The CDR3 extends over 17 amino acids. Germline V gene data show CDR1 as KGHDR and CDR2 as SFDVKD. Germline trimming cut 4 bases from V and 1 base from J; bases unmatched to any gene: 6. The CDR3 sequence is CATSEPTGQGAKNIQYF. In DNA, the CDR3 is TGTGCCACCAGTGAACCCACGGGACAGGGGGCCAAAAACATTCAGTACTTC.

This clone has only one observation. The chain links TRBV6-5 to TRBJ1-2; D unclear. Germline CDR1 and CDR2: MNHEY and SVGAGI. The CDR3 loop spans 13 amino acids. Trimming took 7 bases from V and 7 from J, leaving 16 bases between them. The CDR3 is CASTDQPNLGYTF. In DNA form, the CDR3 reads TGTGCCAGCACCGACCAGCCAAATCTTGGCTACACCTTC.

V usage is TRBV4-1 and J usage is TRBJ1-2; no firm D call. Germline CDR1 and CDR2: MGHRA and YSYEKL. Trimming cost V 4 bases and J 4 bases, with 16 bases left between them. The CDR3 contains 15 residues. CDR3 bases: TGCGCCAGCAGCCGACGTAGCGGACTAGCCTATGGCTACACCTTC. Its translation: CASSRRSGLAYGYTF.

The CDR3 DNA follows: TGTGCCAGCAGCCCTGACACCTTTAATGAAAAACTGTTTTTT. Protein: CASSPDTFNEKLFF. V gene TRBV7-2 combines with J gene TRBJ1-4; no clear D. The ends were cut back, 5 bases at V and 4 bases at J, with 11 bases in the middle. Germline CDR1 SGHTA, CDR2 FQGNSA. This CDR3 comprises 14 residues.

The rearrangement links TRBV15 to TRBJ2-4, with 12 positions matching TRBD2. The germline CDR1 and CDR2 sequences are LNHNV and YYDKDF (reference sequence). V shed 5 bases, J shed 4 bases, and the junction held 6 bases outside the gene matches. This CDR3 region has 16 residues. The CDR3 loop reads CATSGASGGGKNIQYF. CDR3 nucleotides: TGTGCCACCAGCGGGGCTAGCGGGGGGGGTAAAAACATTCAGTACTTC. The variable domain in full, with the rest retrieved from reference TRBV15 and TRBJ2-4, is DAMVIQNPRYQVTQFGKPVTLSCSQTLNHNVMYWYQQKSSQAPKLLFHYYDKDFNNEADTPDNFQSRRPNTSFCFLDIRSPGLGDTAMYLCATSGASGGGKNIQYFGAGTRLSVL.

The chain carries TRBV5-5 and TRBJ2-2; no definite D call. V was pared by 0 bases and J by 4 bases, with 4 bases between. This CDR3 has 13 amino acids. The germline V gene encodes CDR1 SGHKS and CDR2 YYEKEE (reference sequence). The chain's CDR3 is CASSLGGTGELFF. In DNA, the CDR3 is TGTGCCAGCAGCTTGGGGGGCACCGGGGAGCTGTTTTTT.

This chain connects TRBV15 to TRBJ1-1, with TRBD1 as a possible D gene (5 bases). Looked up from germline, CDR1 is LNHNV and CDR2 is YYDKDF (reference sequence). This CDR3 has 14 residues. Trimming took 1 base from V and 8 from J, leaving 14 bases between them. CDR3 DNA: TGTGCCACCAGCAGAGCGGGGGTAAGAAGGGAAGCTTTCTTT. Translation gives CATSRAGVRREAFF.

CDR3: CASSQGGQGRYTGELFF. DNA for the CDR3: TGCGCCAGCAGCCAAGGGGGACAGGGGAGATACACCGGGGAGCTGTTTTTT. J is TRBJ2-2 and V is TRBV4-1, with TRBD1 matching 10 bases. Germline CDR1 reads MGHRA; CDR2 reads YSYEKL. This CDR3 has 17 amino acids. J gave up 3 bases and V 1 base, and 5 bases lay outside the gene matches.

This rearrangement joins TRBV5-1 to TRBJ2-7, with D possibly being TRBD1 (6 bases). Germline CDR1 and CDR2: SGHRS and YFSETQ. The CDR3 sequence is 15 residues long. V gave up 0 bases and J gave up 0 bases, with 10 bases separating them. In DNA form, the CDR3 reads TGCGCCAGCAGCTTGGGACAGGCCAGCTCCTACGAGCAGTACTTC. Amino acid sequence: CASSLGQASSYEQYF.

A single count supports this clone. This sequence joins TRBV7-2 and TRBJ1-1; 7 positions agree with TRBD1. With V trimmed by 5 bases and J by 1 base, 4 bases remained unmatched. This CDR3 has 14 residues. Germline V gives CDR1 SGHTA, CDR2 FQGNSA. CDR3 nucleotides: TGTGCCAGCAGCCCGGACAGGTGGAACACTGAAGCTTTCTTT. Encoded protein: CASSPDRWNTEAFF.

This chain connects TRBV5-4 to TRBJ2-7; 9 nucleotides align to TRBD2. CDR1 and CDR2 (germline): SGHNT, YYREEE (reference sequence). Losses at the gene ends were 4 bases for V and 2 bases for J; bases not matched to a gene: 7. The CDR3 is 15 amino acids. Here the CDR3 reads CASSKTSGLTYEQYF. The CDR3 nucleotides read TGTGCCAGCAGCAAGACTAGCGGTTTGACCTACGAGCAGTACTTC.

This rearrangement joins TRBV12-3 or TRBV12-4 to TRBJ2-1, with a tentative D call TRBD1 (6 bases). The CDR3 is 12 residues long. V was cut by 6 bases and J by 11 bases, with 14 bases left in between. The CDR3 here is CASRGDRSQQFF. The CDR3 nucleotides read TGTGCCAGCAGGGGTGACAGGAGTCAGCAGTTCTTC.

V is TRBV5-6 and J is TRBJ1-1, with no clear D. V was pared by 8 bases and J by 0 bases, with 8 bases between. This CDR3 is 12 amino acids long. Per germline, CDR1 SGHDT and CDR2 YYEEEE. The CDR3 sequence: CASTIMNTEAFF. As DNA, the CDR3 is TGTGCCAGTACAATTATGAACACTGAAGCTTTCTTT.

The V gene is TRBV7-9, the J gene TRBJ1-1; D ambiguous. V was trimmed by 4 bases and J by 3 bases, leaving 15 bases between them. Germline CDR1 is SEHNR and CDR2 is FQNEAQ (reference sequence). The CDR3 has 15 residues. CDR3 protein: CASSSTRERDTEAFF. The CDR3, as DNA: TGTGCCAGCAGCTCAACCAGAGAGAGGGACACTGAAGCTTTCTTT. The entire variable domain, with the rest obtained from reference TRBV7-9 and TRBJ1-1, is as follows: DTGVSQNPRHKITKRGQNVTFRCDPISEHNRLYWYRQTLGQGPEFLTYFQNEAQLEKSRLLSDRFSAERPKGSFSTLEIQRTEQGDSAMYLCASSSTRERDTEAFFGQGTRLTVV.

The chain employs TRBV7-2 and TRBJ1-2; D gene unclear. Germline V gene sequence: CDR1 SGHTA, CDR2 FQGNSA. The CDR3 has 13 residues. V was shortened by 2 bases and J by 4 bases, with 8 bases between the two germline ends. The CDR3 loop reads CASSLPSGYGYTF. The CDR3 nucleotides are TGTGCCAGCAGCTTACCCTCAGGCTATGGCTACACCTTC.

This clone was observed once. The J gene is TRBJ1-1, the V gene TRBV5-1; the D is unclear. This CDR3 comprises 17 residues. The V end lost 0 bases, the J end lost 1 base, and 16 bases lay between the germline ends. The V gene's germline CDR1 is SGHRS and CDR2 YFSETQ. Here the CDR3 reads CASSLDRVARPNTEAFF. In DNA, the CDR3 is TGCGCCAGCAGCTTGGACCGGGTCGCACGGCCGAACACTGAAGCTTTCTTT.

This chain connects TRBV1 to TRBJ2-7; TRBD1 is the table's D call, not checked against the DNA. TRBV1 corresponds to a pseudogene. The CDR3 is 10 residues long. Here the CDR3 reads CTSLTGPQYV. The CDR3 region has the DNA TGCACCAGCCTCACAGGGCCGCAGTACGTC.

The chain uses TRBV5-4 and TRBJ2-1, with 15 bases identical to TRBD2. Losses at the gene ends were 5 bases for V and 5 bases for J; bases not matched to a gene: 5. The CDR3 runs to 16 residues. Germline V lookup: CDR1 SGHNT, CDR2 YYREEE (reference sequence). The CDR3 sequence: CASSGLAGGPNNEQFF. The CDR3 DNA follows: TGTGCCAGCAGTGGACTAGCGGGGGGGCCTAACAATGAGCAGTTCTTC.

There are a few counts of this clone. The J gene is TRBJ1-5, the V gene TRBV5-8; no clear D. Trimming cost V 3 bases and J 0 bases, with 10 bases left between them. Germline assignment: CDR1 SGHTS and CDR2 YDEGEE. CDR3 length: 15 amino acids. The CDR3 loop reads CASSSPGFSNQPQHF. Here the CDR3 DNA reads TGTGCCAGCAGCTCGCCGGGTTTTAGCAATCAGCCCCAGCATTTT.